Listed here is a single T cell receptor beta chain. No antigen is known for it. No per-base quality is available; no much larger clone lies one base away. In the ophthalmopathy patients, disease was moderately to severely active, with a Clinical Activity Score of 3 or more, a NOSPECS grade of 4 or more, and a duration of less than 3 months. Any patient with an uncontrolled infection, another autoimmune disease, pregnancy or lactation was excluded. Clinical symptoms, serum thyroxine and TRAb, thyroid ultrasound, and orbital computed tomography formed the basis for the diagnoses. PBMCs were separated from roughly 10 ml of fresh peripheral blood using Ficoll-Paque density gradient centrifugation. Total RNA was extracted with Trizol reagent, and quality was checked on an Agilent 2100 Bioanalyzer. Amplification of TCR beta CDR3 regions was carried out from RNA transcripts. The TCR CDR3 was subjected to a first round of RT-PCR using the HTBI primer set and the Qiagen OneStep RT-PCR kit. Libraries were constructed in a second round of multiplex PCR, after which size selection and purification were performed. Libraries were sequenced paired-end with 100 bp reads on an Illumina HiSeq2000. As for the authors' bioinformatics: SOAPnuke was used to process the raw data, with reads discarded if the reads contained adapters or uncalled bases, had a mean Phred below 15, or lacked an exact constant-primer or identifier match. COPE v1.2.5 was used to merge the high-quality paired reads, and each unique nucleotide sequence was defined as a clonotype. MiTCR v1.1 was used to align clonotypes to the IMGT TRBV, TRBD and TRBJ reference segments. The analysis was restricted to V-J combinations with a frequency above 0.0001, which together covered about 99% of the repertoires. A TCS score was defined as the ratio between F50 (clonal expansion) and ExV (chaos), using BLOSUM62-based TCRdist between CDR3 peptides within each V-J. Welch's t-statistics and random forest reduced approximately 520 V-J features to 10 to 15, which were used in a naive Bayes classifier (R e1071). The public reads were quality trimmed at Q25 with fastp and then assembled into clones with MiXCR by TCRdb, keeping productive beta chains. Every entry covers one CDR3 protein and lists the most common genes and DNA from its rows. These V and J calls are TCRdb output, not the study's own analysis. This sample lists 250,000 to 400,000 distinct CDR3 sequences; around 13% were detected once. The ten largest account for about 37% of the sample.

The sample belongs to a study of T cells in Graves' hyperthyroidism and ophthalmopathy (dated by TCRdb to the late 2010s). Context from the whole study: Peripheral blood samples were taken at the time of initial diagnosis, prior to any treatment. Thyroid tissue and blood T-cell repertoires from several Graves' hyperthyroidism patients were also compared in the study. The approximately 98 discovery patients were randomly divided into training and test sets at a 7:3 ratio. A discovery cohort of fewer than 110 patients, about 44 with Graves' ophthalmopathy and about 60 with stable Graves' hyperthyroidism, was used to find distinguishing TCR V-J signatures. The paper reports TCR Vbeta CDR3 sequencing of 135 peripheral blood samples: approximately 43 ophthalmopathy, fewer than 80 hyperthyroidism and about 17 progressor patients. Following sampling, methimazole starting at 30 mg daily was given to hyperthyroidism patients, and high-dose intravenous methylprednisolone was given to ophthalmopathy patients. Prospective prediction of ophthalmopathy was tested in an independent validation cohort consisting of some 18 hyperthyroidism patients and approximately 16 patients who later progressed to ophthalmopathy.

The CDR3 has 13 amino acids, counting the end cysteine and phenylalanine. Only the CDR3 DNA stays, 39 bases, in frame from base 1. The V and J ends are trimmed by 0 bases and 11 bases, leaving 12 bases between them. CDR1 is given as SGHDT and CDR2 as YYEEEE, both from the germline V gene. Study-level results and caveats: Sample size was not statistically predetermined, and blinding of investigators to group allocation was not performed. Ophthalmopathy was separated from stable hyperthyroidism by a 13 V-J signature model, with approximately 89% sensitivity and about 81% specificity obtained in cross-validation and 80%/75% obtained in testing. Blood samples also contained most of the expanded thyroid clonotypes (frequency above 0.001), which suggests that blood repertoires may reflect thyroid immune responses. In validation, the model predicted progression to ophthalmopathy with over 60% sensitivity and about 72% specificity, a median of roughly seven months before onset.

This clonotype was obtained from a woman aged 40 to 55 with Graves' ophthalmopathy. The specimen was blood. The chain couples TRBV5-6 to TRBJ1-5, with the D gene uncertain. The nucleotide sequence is TGTGCCAGCAGCTTGGACCGCAGCGGGGCCCAGCATTTT. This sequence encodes CASSLDRSGAQHF.